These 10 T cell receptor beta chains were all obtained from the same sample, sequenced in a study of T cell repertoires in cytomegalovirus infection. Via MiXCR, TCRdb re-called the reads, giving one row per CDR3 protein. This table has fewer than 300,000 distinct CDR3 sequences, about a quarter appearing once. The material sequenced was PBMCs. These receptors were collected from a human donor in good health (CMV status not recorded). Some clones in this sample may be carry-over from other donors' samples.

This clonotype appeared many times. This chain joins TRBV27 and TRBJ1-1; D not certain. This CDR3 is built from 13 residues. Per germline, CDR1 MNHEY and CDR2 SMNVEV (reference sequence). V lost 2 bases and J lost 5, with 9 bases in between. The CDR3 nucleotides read TGTGCCAGCAGTTTAGATGGGAGGACTGAAGCTTTCTTT. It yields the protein CASSLDGRTEAFF.

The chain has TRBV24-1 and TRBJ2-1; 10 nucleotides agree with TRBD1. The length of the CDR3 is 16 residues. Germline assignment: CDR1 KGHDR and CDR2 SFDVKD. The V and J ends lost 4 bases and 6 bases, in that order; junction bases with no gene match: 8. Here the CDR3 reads CATSDAGGQGRNEQFF. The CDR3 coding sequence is TGTGCCACCAGTGACGCCGGGGGACAGGGGCGCAATGAGCAGTTCTTC.

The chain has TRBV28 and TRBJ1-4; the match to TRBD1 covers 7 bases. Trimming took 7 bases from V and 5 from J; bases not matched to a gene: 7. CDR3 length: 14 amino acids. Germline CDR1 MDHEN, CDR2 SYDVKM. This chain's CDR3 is CASIETGRNEKLFF. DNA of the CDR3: TGTGCCAGCATCGAGACAGGGAGAAATGAAAAACTGTTTTTT. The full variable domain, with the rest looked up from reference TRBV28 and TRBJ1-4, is DVKVTQSSRYLVKRTGEKVFLECVQDMDHENMFWYRQDPGLGLRLIYFSYDVKMKEKGDIPEGYSVSREKKERFSLILESASTNQTSMYLCASIETGRNEKLFFGSGTQLSVL.

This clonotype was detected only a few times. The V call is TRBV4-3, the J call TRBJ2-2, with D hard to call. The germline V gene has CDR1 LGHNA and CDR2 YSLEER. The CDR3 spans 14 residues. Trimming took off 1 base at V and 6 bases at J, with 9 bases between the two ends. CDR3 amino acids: CASSQGDFAGELFF. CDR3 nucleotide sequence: TGCGCCAGCAGCCAAGGGGATTTCGCCGGGGAGCTGTTTTTT.

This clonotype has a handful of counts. CDR3 sequence reads: CASSQGLAGGETQYF. CDR3 coding DNA: TGTGCCAGCAGCCAGGGTTTAGCGGGAGGAGAGACCCAGTACTTC. The chain recombines TRBV7-7 with TRBJ2-5; 10 bases fit TRBD2. The trim removed 5 bases at V and 4 bases at J, leaving 7 bases unmatched. CDR1 is SSHAT and CDR2 is FNYEAQ in the germline V gene (reference sequence). The CDR3 has 15 amino acids.

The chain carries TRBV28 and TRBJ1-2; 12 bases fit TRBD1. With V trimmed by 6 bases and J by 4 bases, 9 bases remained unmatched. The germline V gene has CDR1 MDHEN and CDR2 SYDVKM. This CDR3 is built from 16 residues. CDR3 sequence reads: CASSPGQGAQGYGYTF. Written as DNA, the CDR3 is TGTGCCAGCAGCCCGGGACAGGGGGCGCAAGGCTATGGCTACACCTTC.

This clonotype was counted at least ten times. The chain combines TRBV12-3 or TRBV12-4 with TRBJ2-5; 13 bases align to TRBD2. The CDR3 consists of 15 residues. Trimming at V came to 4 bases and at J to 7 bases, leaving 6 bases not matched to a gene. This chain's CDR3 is CASSWTSGRGGTQYF. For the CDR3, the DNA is TGTGCCAGCAGTTGGACTAGCGGGAGAGGGGGGACCCAGTACTTC.

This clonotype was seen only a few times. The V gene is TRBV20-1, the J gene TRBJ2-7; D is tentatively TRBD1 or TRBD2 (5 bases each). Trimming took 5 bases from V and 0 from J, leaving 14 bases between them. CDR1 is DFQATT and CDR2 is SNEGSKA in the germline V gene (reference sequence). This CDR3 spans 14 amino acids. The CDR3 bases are TGCAGTGCTGGAAACAGGAGGAGCTCCTACGAGCAGTACTTC. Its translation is CSAGNRRSSYEQYF.

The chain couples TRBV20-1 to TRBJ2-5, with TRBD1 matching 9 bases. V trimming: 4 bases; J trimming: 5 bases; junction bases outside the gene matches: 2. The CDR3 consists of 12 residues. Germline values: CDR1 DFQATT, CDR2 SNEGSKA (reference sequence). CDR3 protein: CSATDRGETQYF. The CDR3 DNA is TGCAGTGCTACGGACAGGGGCGAGACCCAGTACTTC.

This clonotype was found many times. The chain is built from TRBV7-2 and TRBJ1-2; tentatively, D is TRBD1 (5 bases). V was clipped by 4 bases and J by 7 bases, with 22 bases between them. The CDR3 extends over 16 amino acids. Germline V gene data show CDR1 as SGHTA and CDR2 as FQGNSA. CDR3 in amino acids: CASSSLQEKTMGGYTF. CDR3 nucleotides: TGTGCCAGCAGCTCGCTACAGGAGAAGACAATGGGTGGCTACACCTTC.